This entry describes one T cell receptor (beta chain). What it binds is unknown. These data originate in a study of T cells in narcolepsy. The study's findings and limits: Reportedly, autoreactive clonotypes were serially detected in patients' blood but not controls'. Same-patient CSF and blood CD4+ T cell clonotypes included HCRT-specific and TRIB2-specific autoreactive ones. No autoreactive T cell clone sequences appeared in some memory CD4+ repertoires.

The germline V and J ends were trimmed by 0 bases and 4 bases, with 7 bases remaining between them. The V gene's germline CDR1 is MNHNY and CDR2 SVGAGI (reference sequence). The CDR3 is made up of 13 amino acids. The table came from immunoSEQ multiplex PCR; TCRdb's copy has only in-frame clones and leaves some out. The table has 25,000 to 35,000 clones, 60% to 85% seen once. The sequencing input was memory (CD45RA-) CD4+ T cells from blood. The sequence came from a human donor in good health. The chain carries TRBV6-6 and TRBJ2-7, with unresolved D. CDR3 DNA: TGTGCCAGCAGTTACTCAAGGTTATACGAGCAGTACTTC. This sequence encodes CASSYSRLYEQYF.